One and the same sample provided the 32 T cell receptor beta chains below, sequenced in a study of blood T cell dynamics during melanoma immunotherapy. Assay used: immunoSEQ multiplex PCR; TCRdb lists only in-frame clones, some missing. This sample has roughly 7,600 clones, with more than 70% found just once. Time point in this sample: week 3, after first cycle of checkpoint inhibitor. The source material was blood, sampled from a patient treated with checkpoint blockade. These receptors all stem from a human donor with melanoma.

V usage is TRBV20-1 and J usage is TRBJ2-5; D call uncertain. The J call is uncertain, as TRBJ2-7 better fits the DNA end. The CDR3 consists of 11 residues. Germline assignment: CDR1 DFQATT and CDR2 SNEGSKA (reference sequence). Here the CDR3 DNA reads TGCAGTGCTAGAGATGCCTACGAGCAGTACTTC. Its translation: CSARDAYEQYF.

This chain uses TRBV19 with TRBJ1-2, with TRBD1 matching 7 bases. CDR1 is LNHDA, CDR2 SQIVND, per germline (reference sequence). J was trimmed by 0 bases and V by 7 bases; bases with no gene match: 8. This CDR3 is built from 15 residues. The CDR3 loop reads CASNRGMGSNYGYTF. CDR3 coding DNA: TGTGCCAGTAACAGGGGAATGGGTTCTAACTATGGCTACACCTTC.

V gene TRBV19 combines with J gene TRBJ1-5; TRBD1 might be the D (5 bases). V was pared by 8 bases and J by 5 bases, with 22 bases between. CDR3 length: 16 residues. Germline V lookup: CDR1 LNHDA, CDR2 SQIVND (reference sequence). The CDR3 spells CASGAEGSWVDQPQHF. As DNA, the CDR3 is TGTGCCAGTGGCGCGGAGGGGAGTTGGGTCGATCAGCCCCAGCATTTT.

The V and J genes are TRBV13 and TRBJ2-7, with unresolved D. This CDR3 is built from 13 residues. Trimming cost V 1 base and J 4 bases, with 8 bases left between them. Germline loops: CDR1 PRHDT, CDR2 FYEKMQ (reference sequence). The CDR3: CASSLAQGYEQYV. The DNA for the CDR3 is TGTGCCAGCAGCTTAGCACAAGGGTACGAGCAGTACGTC.

The chain combines TRBV20-1 with TRBJ1-1; D gene ambiguous. Per germline, CDR1 DFQATT and CDR2 SNEGSKA (reference sequence). CDR3 length: 11 residues. Trimming stripped 6 bases from V and 6 bases from J, with 11 bases between. This CDR3 is CSARRPPEAFF. The CDR3 bases are TGCAGTGCCAGAAGGCCACCTGAAGCTTTCTTT.

This chain joins TRBV27 and TRBJ2-7, with 8 bases that match TRBD2. Germline loops: CDR1 MNHEY, CDR2 SMNVEV (reference sequence). This CDR3 contains 18 residues. J lost 0 bases, V lost 4 bases, and 14 bases had no gene match. This CDR3 reads CASSSPAIAGFLSYEQYV. The CDR3 DNA reads TGTGCCAGCAGTTCCCCAGCGATAGCGGGATTCCTCTCCTACGAGCAGTACGTC.

The J gene is TRBJ1-2, the V gene TRBV20-1; unclear D gene. Germline V gives CDR1 DFQATT, CDR2 SNEGSKA (reference sequence). This CDR3 has 11 amino acids. Trimming removed 5 bases from V and 2 bases from J, with 6 bases in between. The CDR3, as DNA: TGCAGTGCTGTAGGGAACTATGGCTACACCTTC. Translating it yields CSAVGNYGYTF.

CDR3: CASSSTAGTSSNQPQHF. The CDR3 region has the DNA TGTGCCAGCAGTTCAACCGCCGGGACAAGTAGCAATCAGCCCCAGCATTTT. This chain links TRBV25-1 with TRBJ1-5; D perhaps matches TRBD1 (6 bases). This CDR3 has 17 residues. CDR1 MGHDK and CDR2 SYGVNS come from the germline V gene. Trimming shortened V by 5 bases and J by 0 bases, and 17 bases separated the two germline ends.

This chain connects TRBV9 to TRBJ2-1; tentative D call: TRBD2 (6 bases). Germline V lookup: CDR1 SGDLS, CDR2 YYNGEE. Trimming left V 5 bases short and J 0 bases short, with 12 bases between. The CDR3 spans 15 residues. CDR3 DNA: TGTGCCAGCAGTCGCGGGGTTAGCTCCTACAATGAGCAGTTCTTC. Its translation: CASSRGVSSYNEQFF.

This clone was detected only once. V usage is TRBV2 and J usage is TRBJ1-5; 9 bases are shared with TRBD1. The CDR3 has 17 amino acids. V gave up 7 bases and J gave up 2 bases; unmatched junction bases: 12. Germline CDR1 reads SNHLY; CDR2 reads FYNNEI. CDR3 loop: CASTPGQGRKGNQPQHF. CDR3 sequence (DNA): TGTGCCAGCACCCCCGGACAGGGGAGGAAAGGCAATCAGCCCCAGCATTTT.

This chain uses TRBV11-2 with TRBJ2-7, with 8 bases identical to TRBD2. Germline V lookup: CDR1 SGHAT, CDR2 FQNNGV. The CDR3 sequence is 15 residues long. V was pared by 1 base and J by 3 bases, with 5 bases of the junction left unmatched. The CDR3 sequence: CASSLGTGGIYEQYV. For the CDR3, the DNA is TGTGCCAGCAGCTTAGGGACGGGGGGGATCTACGAGCAGTACGTC.

The chain is built from TRBV18 and TRBJ1-1, with D unclear. Germline CDR1 is KGHSH and CDR2 is LQKENI. The CDR3 spans 15 residues. The V and J ends lost 3 bases and 1 base respectively, with 12 bases between them. The CDR3 loop is CASSPRRDRNTEAFF. The DNA of the CDR3 is TGTGCCAGCTCACCGAGGAGGGATAGGAACACTGAAGCTTTCTTT. The full variable domain, with the rest looked up from reference TRBV18 and TRBJ1-1, is NAGVMQNPRHLVRRRGQEARLRCSPMKGHSHVYWYRQLPEEGLKFMVYLQKENIIDESGMPKERFSAEFPKEGPSILRIQQVVRGDSAAYFCASSPRRDRNTEAFFGQGTRLTVV.

The chain couples TRBV4-1 to TRBJ1-2; 11 positions agree with TRBD1. From germline, CDR1 is MGHRA and CDR2 YSYEKL. J was trimmed by 8 bases and V by 0 bases; bases with no gene match: 11. The CDR3 extends over 17 amino acids. The CDR3 nucleotides are TGCGCCAGCAGCCAAGATAGTCCCGGACAGGGGGCGAGCGGCTACACCTTC. This codes for CASSQDSPGQGASGYTF.

This chain links TRBV6-5 with TRBJ1-2; 8 nucleotides line up with TRBD1. The V gene's germline CDR1 is MNHEY and CDR2 SVGAGI. The junction had 5 bases not matched to a gene; V was cut back by 4 bases and J by 1 base. CDR3 size: 15 residues. Here the CDR3 DNA reads TGTGCCAGCAGTTTAACAGGACAGGGTAACTATGGCTACACCTTC. It is translated as CASSLTGQGNYGYTF.

This rearrangement joins TRBV6-1 to TRBJ1-1; TRBD1 aligns across 7 bases. Germline V gene lookup returns CDR1 MNHNS and CDR2 SASEGT. The CDR3 length is 16 residues. V shed 2 bases, J shed 0 bases, and the junction held 6 bases outside the gene matches. CDR3 protein: CASSEPRTGMNTEAFF. The CDR3 DNA reads as TGTGCCAGCAGTGAACCCCGGACAGGCATGAACACTGAAGCTTTCTTT.

The chain combines TRBV7-9 with TRBJ1-4; 7 bases fit TRBD1. Germline trimming cut 1 base from V and 4 bases from J; bases unmatched to any gene: 9. The CDR3 runs 17 residues. In germline, CDR1 is SEHNR, CDR2 FQNEAQ (reference sequence). CDR3 residues: CASSLGRSGGFNEKLFF. The CDR3 DNA reads TGTGCCAGCAGCTTAGGACGGTCAGGGGGTTTTAATGAAAAACTGTTTTTT.

Here the CDR3 DNA reads TGTGCCAGCAGCCAAGATCAGAGGCTGCTCAGGGACGAGCAGTACTTC. Protein: CASSQDQRLLRDEQYF. The chain employs TRBV4-2 and TRBJ2-7, with a tentative D call TRBD1 (5 bases). The CDR3 is made up of 16 amino acids. The V end lost 0 bases, the J end lost 5 bases, and 17 bases lay between the germline ends. CDR1 LGHNA and CDR2 YNFKEQ come from the germline V gene.

The V gene is TRBV19, the J gene TRBJ2-1, with 7 nucleotides matching TRBD2. The CDR3 has 13 amino acids. The trim removed 9 bases at V and 2 bases at J, leaving 4 bases unmatched. Germline V gene lookup returns CDR1 LNHDA and CDR2 SQIVND (reference sequence). The chain's CDR3 is CARERGPYNEQFF. In nucleotides, the CDR3 is TGTGCCAGAGAGCGGGGACCCTACAATGAGCAGTTCTTC.

The chain carries TRBV27 and TRBJ2-7; no clear D gene. Germline V lookup: CDR1 MNHEY, CDR2 SMNVEV (reference sequence). The CDR3 has 14 amino acids. The germline V and J ends were trimmed by 2 bases and 4 bases, with 12 bases remaining between them. The CDR3 coding sequence is TGTGCCAGCAGTTTAAACGGTCTGGCTTACGAGCAGTACTTC. The encoded protein is CASSLNGLAYEQYF.

This chain links TRBV19 with TRBJ1-1; possibly TRBD1 for D (6 bases). Germline V lookup: CDR1 LNHDA, CDR2 SQIVND (reference sequence). The CDR3 has 14 amino acids. The germline V and J ends were trimmed by 6 bases and 1 base, with 12 bases remaining between them. The CDR3 DNA follows: TGTGCCAGTAGGAACAGGGAGCCGAACACTGAAGCTTTCTTT. It codes for CASRNREPNTEAFF.

The chain links TRBV6-5 to TRBJ2-1; 8 bases are shared with TRBD2. The junction had 5 bases not matched to a gene; V was cut back by 6 bases and J by 1 base. CDR1 and CDR2 (germline): MNHEY, SVGAGI. The CDR3 is 15 residues long. This chain's CDR3 is CASRARGDSYNEQFF. The CDR3 region has the DNA TGTGCCAGCAGAGCGCGGGGGGATTCCTACAATGAGCAGTTCTTC.

The V gene is TRBV6-6, the J gene TRBJ1-3, with 8 bases lining up with TRBD1. CDR1 and CDR2 (germline): MNHNY, SVGAGI (reference sequence). This CDR3 region has 14 residues. Unmatched junction bases numbered 3, after V lost 8 bases and J lost 0 bases. CDR3 in amino acids: CASRDRYSGNTIYF. The CDR3 DNA reads TGTGCCAGCCGGGACAGGTACTCTGGAAACACCATATATTTT.

V and J are TRBV6-5 and TRBJ1-2; maybe TRBD1 (6 bases). This CDR3 is built from 12 residues. Deletions cut 6 bases from V and 5 bases from J, with 10 bases between. Germline lookup yields CDR1 MNHEY and CDR2 SVGAGI. Written as DNA, the CDR3 is TGTGCCAGCAGGCGACAGGAATATGGCTACACCTTC. Protein sequence: CASRRQEYGYTF.

This clone appeared a single time. CDR3 in amino acids: CASSPGDSQPQHF. Written as DNA, the CDR3 is TGTGCCAGCTCACCAGGGGATAGTCAGCCCCAGCATTTT. V usage is TRBV18 and J usage is TRBJ1-5; D is unclear. Trimming removed 2 bases from V and 6 bases from J, with 8 bases in between. This CDR3 contains 13 residues. Germline assignment: CDR1 KGHSH and CDR2 LQKENI.

The chain carries TRBV5-6 and TRBJ1-2, with 11 bases aligning to TRBD1. Germline assignment: CDR1 SGHDT and CDR2 YYEEEE. This CDR3 contains 15 residues. V lost 3 bases, J lost 2 bases, and 3 bases stayed unmatched. The CDR3 loop is CASSWGTGGNYGYTF. The CDR3 nucleotides read TGTGCCAGCAGCTGGGGGACAGGGGGAAACTATGGCTACACCTTC.

The chain uses TRBV2 and TRBJ1-1, with D unresolved. Between the trimmed V and J ends, which lost 5 bases and 3 bases, there was a span of 4 bases. The germline CDR1 and CDR2 sequences are SNHLY and FYNNEI. The CDR3 runs to 11 residues. The CDR3 DNA is TGTGCCAGCAGTTACGACACTGAAGCTTTCTTT. Translated, it gives CASSYDTEAFF.

The rearrangement links TRBV5-1 to TRBJ2-3; 16 bases map to TRBD2. Trimming removed 3 bases from V and 4 bases from J; junction bases left unmatched: 14. The CDR3 spans 20 residues. The germline CDR1 and CDR2 sequences are SGHRS and YFSETQ. The CDR3 spells CASSYPGLAGGPEAPDTQYF. The CDR3, as DNA: TGCGCCAGCAGCTACCCGGGACTAGCGGGGGGGCCCGAGGCTCCAGATACGCAGTATTTT.

CDR3 sequence: CASSSEGRALEQYV. The CDR3 coding sequence is TGTGCCAGCAGTTCAGAAGGACGGGCGCTCGAGCAGTACGTC. The chain employs TRBV6-1 and TRBJ2-7; D unclear. The V end lost 5 bases, the J end lost 6 bases, and 17 bases lay between the germline ends. CDR1 is MNHNS, CDR2 SASEGT, per germline. The CDR3 is 14 amino acids.

The chain has TRBV6-5 and TRBJ1-1, with 8 bases lining up with TRBD1. V lost 2 bases and J lost 6; bases outside the gene matches: 11. Germline lookup yields CDR1 MNHEY and CDR2 SVGAGI. CDR3 length: 16 amino acids. The CDR3 here is CASSYKGQGSVAEAFF. The CDR3 DNA sequence: TGTGCCAGCAGTTACAAAGGACAGGGAAGTGTGGCTGAAGCTTTCTTT.

The chain carries TRBV30 and TRBJ2-5, with 13 bases aligning to TRBD2. CDR1 and CDR2 (germline): GTSNPN, SVGIG (reference sequence). The CDR3 loop spans 14 amino acids. With 0 bases clipped from V and 5 bases from J, the junction kept 0 bases outside the gene matches. The CDR3 nucleotides are TGTGCCTGGAGTGTACTAGCGGGGGGGGAGACCCAGTACTTC. This encodes CAWSVLAGGETQYF.

V usage is TRBV27 and J usage is TRBJ1-1; tentatively, D is TRBD1 (6 bases). Germline V gives CDR1 MNHEY, CDR2 SMNVEV (reference sequence). This CDR3 comprises 15 residues. V was pared by 3 bases and J by 1 base, with 12 bases between. The CDR3: CASSFGGPGNTEAFF. DNA for the CDR3: TGTGCCAGCAGTTTTGGGGGGCCTGGGAACACTGAAGCTTTCTTT.

J is TRBJ1-2 and V is TRBV18; no reliable D call. CDR1 is KGHSH, CDR2 LQKENI, per germline. Trimming stripped 0 bases from V and 5 bases from J, with 13 bases between. The CDR3 extends over 15 amino acids. CDR3 protein: CASSPPEGRTYGYTF. The CDR3 DNA follows: TGTGCCAGCTCACCACCCGAGGGAAGGACTTATGGCTACACCTTC.